The 27 T cell receptor beta chains below come from one sample, sequenced in a study of OX40 agonist ivuxolimab in advanced cancers. Method: immunoSEQ multiplex PCR; TCRdb's copy keeps in-frame clones and lacks some. Counted here are some 79,000 clones, 88% occurring once; the ten biggest clones make up 3.5% to 5%. The material sequenced was CD4+ or CD8+ T cells sorted from blood, taken in a trial of the OX40 agonist ivuxolimab. Source of these receptors: an adult with an advanced solid tumor such as melanoma, head and neck, liver or kidney cancer.

The chain recombines TRBV7-2 with TRBJ2-4, with D possibly matching TRBD2 (5 bases). The CDR3 runs to 14 residues. Germline CDR1 is SGHTA and CDR2 is FQGNSA. V shed 5 bases and J shed 1 base, with 9 bases lying between them. CDR3: CASSESGAKNIQYF. The CDR3 DNA sequence: TGTGCCAGCAGCGAGTCGGGGGCCAAAAACATTCAGTACTTC.

V gene TRBV19 combines with J gene TRBJ2-1, with 7 positions matching TRBD2. Germline-derived CDR1 and CDR2 are LNHDA and SQIVND (reference sequence). This CDR3 comprises 16 residues. Trimming removed 3 bases from V and 7 bases from J; junction bases left unmatched: 12. The DNA for the CDR3 is TGTGCCAGTAGTATTGACGGGGGGAGCGGGACTAATGAGCAGTTCTTC. It yields the protein CASSIDGGSGTNEQFF.

The genes are TRBV10-3 and TRBJ2-7; tentatively, D is TRBD2 (6 bases). Deletions cut 4 bases from V and 5 bases from J, with 12 bases between. Germline CDR1 reads ENHRY; CDR2 reads SYGVKD. The CDR3 runs to 13 residues. This CDR3 reads CAISVGRENEQYF. In DNA form, the CDR3 reads TGTGCCATCAGTGTCGGCCGGGAGAACGAGCAGTACTTC.

This clone has just one count. The chain has TRBV27 and TRBJ2-5; D not certain. V gave up 3 bases and J gave up 3 bases, with 2 bases separating them. The CDR3 is 11 amino acids. The germline V gene has CDR1 MNHEY and CDR2 SMNVEV (reference sequence). The CDR3 sequence: CASSLEETQYF. The CDR3 DNA reads as TGTGCCAGCAGTTTGGAAGAGACCCAGTACTTC.

This clone occurred a few times. The chain links TRBV5-1 to TRBJ2-4; D remains ambiguous. The V gene lost 2 bases and the J gene lost 6 bases, with 12 bases spanning the gap. The germline V gene has CDR1 SGHRS and CDR2 YFSETQ. The CDR3 totals 14 residues. CDR3 nucleotide sequence: TGCGCCAGCAGCTTAACTCGGACCTCAAACATTCAGTACTTC. Protein: CASSLTRTSNIQYF.

The genes are TRBV7-9 and TRBJ2-1, with 13 bases fitting TRBD2. The J segment lost 5 bases and the V segment lost 5 bases, leaving 3 bases of the junction unmatched. CDR3 length: 15 residues. Germline values: CDR1 SEHNR, CDR2 FQNEAQ (reference sequence). CDR3 nucleotides: TGTGCCAGCAGCAAGGGACTAGCGGGAAACAATGAGCAGTTCTTC. Its translation is CASSKGLAGNNEQFF.

Only one count was recorded for this clone. V and J are TRBV7-8 and TRBJ1-1; 9 positions agree with TRBD1. CDR3 length equals 16 residues. J gave up 1 base and V 2 bases, and 5 bases lay outside the gene matches. In germline, CDR1 is SGHVS, CDR2 FQNEAQ. CDR3 sequence: CASSLLPGQGNTEAFF. Written as DNA, the CDR3 is TGTGCCAGCAGCTTACTCCCGGGACAGGGGAACACTGAAGCTTTCTTT.

The CDR3: CASSDAGTGLNEQFF. The CDR3 DNA reads as TGTGCCAGCAGTGACGCCGGGACAGGTCTCAATGAGCAGTTCTTC. V is TRBV6-4 and J is TRBJ2-1; 8 nucleotides line up with TRBD1. Germline CDR1 is MRHNA and CDR2 is SNTAGT. After removal of 2 bases from V and 6 bases from J, the junction contained 6 bases not matched to a gene. This CDR3 is built from 15 residues.

This chain links TRBV4-2 with TRBJ2-3, with TRBD2 matching over 11 bases. The CDR3 spans 16 residues. Germline V gene data show CDR1 as LGHNA and CDR2 as YNFKEQ. Trimming cost V 4 bases and J 4 bases; bases outside gene matches: 7. CDR3 amino acids: CASSPLTSGTSDTQYF. The CDR3 nucleotides read TGTGCCAGCAGCCCTCTGACTAGCGGGACTTCAGATACGCAGTATTTT.

V gene TRBV5-1 combines with J gene TRBJ1-1; no firm D call. Per the germline V gene, CDR1 is SGHRS and CDR2 is YFSETQ. Trimming cost V 4 bases and J 4 bases, with 14 bases left between them. The CDR3 is 14 residues long. This chain's CDR3 is CASSPTREGTEAFF. CDR3 DNA sequence: TGCGCCAGCAGCCCGACGAGGGAGGGCACTGAAGCTTTCTTT. Full variable domain (rest looked up from reference TRBV5-1 and TRBJ1-1): KAGVTQTPRYLIKTRGQQVTLSCSPISGHRSVSWYQQTPGQGLQFLFEYFSETQRNKGNFPGRFSGRQFSNSRSEMNVSTLELGDSALYLCASSPTREGTEAFFGQGTRLTVV.

The chain carries TRBV2 and TRBJ1-5; D is undetermined. CDR3 length equals 13 residues. The germline CDR1 and CDR2 sequences are SNHLY and FYNNEI. V shed 2 bases and J shed 4 bases, with 6 bases lying between them. This CDR3 is CASSEIENQPQHF. CDR3 nucleotide sequence: TGTGCCAGCAGTGAAATCGAGAATCAGCCCCAGCATTTT.

This clone appeared once. In DNA, the CDR3 is TGTGCCAGCAGCGGCGGGGGCGCGGATGGCACAGATACGCAGTATTTT. As protein: CASSGGGADGTDTQYF. V usage is TRBV7-8 and J usage is TRBJ2-3; a weak D match, TRBD2 (7 bases). The germline V and J ends were trimmed by 5 bases and 1 base, with 16 bases remaining between them. This CDR3 region has 16 residues. Germline V gene lookup returns CDR1 SGHVS and CDR2 FQNEAQ.

The table lists this clone with a few counts. The chain couples TRBV2 to TRBJ2-1; the D is unclear. V was cut by 7 bases and J by 10 bases, with 23 bases left in between. There are 15 residues in the CDR3. Germline V gene sequence: CDR1 SNHLY, CDR2 FYNNEI. Here the CDR3 reads CASTWGSRSTREQFF. Written as DNA, the CDR3 is TGTGCCAGCACATGGGGTTCGCGGAGTACCAGGGAGCAGTTCTTC.

The genes are TRBV28 and TRBJ2-7, with a weak D call TRBD1 (8 bases). The germline gives CDR1 MDHEN, CDR2 SYDVKM. V was pared by 5 bases and J by 6 bases, with 17 bases between. CDR3 length equals 14 residues. CDR3 protein: CASSRRTGRGEQYF. CDR3 nucleotides: TGTGCCAGCAGTCGCCGGACAGGGAGGGGCGAGCAGTACTTC.

The gene calls are TRBV19 and TRBJ2-3; TRBD1 or TRBD2 may be the D gene (5 bases each). V lost 5 bases, J lost 0 bases, and 9 bases lay in between. The CDR3 has 14 residues. Germline V CDR1 and CDR2: LNHDA, SQIVND (reference sequence). CDR3 nucleotide sequence: TGTGCCAGTAGTGGGACCCGGAGCACAGATACGCAGTATTTT. It translates to CASSGTRSTDTQYF.

The J gene is TRBJ1-5, the V gene TRBV4-1; a possible D gene is TRBD1 (5 bases). With 0 bases removed from V and 6 bases from J, the gap between germline ends came to 12 bases. The CDR3 loop spans 15 amino acids. Germline loops: CDR1 MGHRA, CDR2 YSYEKL. The CDR3 DNA reads as TGCGCCAGCAGCCAAGACCCCCAGGGCGGTCAGCCCCAGCATTTT. Translating gives CASSQDPQGGQPQHF.

The chain links TRBV10-2 to TRBJ2-1, with 9 bases fitting TRBD2. Trimming removed 7 bases from V and 9 bases from J; junction bases left unmatched: 13. Germline lookup yields CDR1 WSHSY and CDR2 SAAADI. The CDR3 loop spans 15 amino acids. CDR3 in DNA: TGCGCCAGCAACATCGCGGGAGGGCCGGGCCCTGAGCAGTTCTTC. Protein product: CASNIAGGPGPEQFF.

The chain carries TRBV6-5 and TRBJ2-1; TRBD2 agrees at 11 bases. Germline V gives CDR1 MNHEY, CDR2 SVGAGI. The CDR3 sequence is 15 residues long. J lost 3 bases, V lost 6 bases, and 4 bases had no gene match. The DNA for the CDR3 is TGTGCCAGCAGCGTGACTAGCGGGATCTACAATGAGCAGTTCTTC. This encodes CASSVTSGIYNEQFF.

This chain uses TRBV19 with TRBJ2-5; TRBD1 matches at 8 bases. Germline CDR1 reads LNHDA; CDR2 reads SQIVND (reference sequence). This CDR3 has 17 residues. The V segment lost 4 bases and the J segment 3 bases; nucleotides outside the gene matches: 13. The CDR3 DNA reads TGTGCCAGTAGTAAGCCTCGCGCCGGGACAGGAGAAGAGACCCAGTACTTC. It encodes CASSKPRAGTGEETQYF.

The chain is built from TRBV7-8 and TRBJ1-5; D is perhaps TRBD1 (5 bases). CDR1 SGHVS and CDR2 FQNEAQ come from the germline V gene. V was clipped by 9 bases and J by 1 base, with 16 bases between them. The CDR3 covers 15 residues. CDR3 amino acids: CARLQGESSNQPQHF. The CDR3 DNA is TGTGCCAGACTCCAGGGAGAGTCGAGCAATCAGCCCCAGCATTTT.

This chain uses TRBV5-1 with TRBJ2-7; the match to TRBD2 covers 9 bases. The CDR3 covers 14 residues. V trimming: 4 bases; J trimming: 7 bases; junction bases outside the gene matches: 9. Germline V gives CDR1 SGHRS, CDR2 YFSETQ. The chain's CDR3 is CASSVTSGSGEQYF. The DNA of the CDR3 is TGCGCCAGCAGCGTGACTAGCGGTTCGGGGGAGCAGTACTTC.

The rearrangement uses TRBV6-5 and TRBJ1-5, with D possibly TRBD1 on 6 matching bases. Trimming removed 10 bases from V and 0 bases from J, with 13 bases in between. CDR3 length: 14 residues. Germline V gene data show CDR1 as MNHEY and CDR2 as SVGAGI. The CDR3 here is CATCEGGSNQPQHF. CDR3 bases: TGTGCCACCTGCGAGGGGGGTAGCAATCAGCCCCAGCATTTT.

This clone was counted a single time. The genes are TRBV5-6 and TRBJ2-1; D call uncertain. In germline, CDR1 is SGHDT, CDR2 YYEEEE. Trimming took off 8 bases at V and 5 bases at J, with 14 bases between the two ends. The CDR3 runs 13 residues. The CDR3 loop reads CASLRSAHNEQFF. The CDR3 DNA is TGTGCCAGTCTACGTTCGGCCCACAATGAGCAGTTCTTC.

The V gene is TRBV19, the J gene TRBJ1-2, with unresolved D. This CDR3 contains 16 residues. Trimming removed 6 bases at V and 4 bases at J, with 21 bases between. Germline V gene data show CDR1 as LNHDA and CDR2 as SQIVND (reference sequence). CDR3 nucleotide sequence: TGTGCCAGTAGCCCCTCTGGGATCCAGAAAATCTATGGCTACACCTTC. It is translated as CASSPSGIQKIYGYTF.

This sequence joins TRBV11-1 and TRBJ2-7, with a possible D match to TRBD2 (5 bases). The CDR3 length is 15 residues. Germline V gives CDR1 SGHAT, CDR2 FQDESV (reference sequence). Between the trimmed V and J ends, which lost 2 bases and 0 bases, there was a span of 11 bases. CDR3 coding DNA: TGTGCCAGCAGCTTAATTGAGACTAACTCCTACGAGCAGTACTTC. The encoded protein is CASSLIETNSYEQYF.

The sample holds one count of this clone. This chain links TRBV19 with TRBJ2-5, with TRBD2 matching over 8 bases. CDR3 length equals 15 residues. The trim removed 5 bases at V and 4 bases at J, leaving 9 bases unmatched. Germline V lookup: CDR1 LNHDA, CDR2 SQIVND (reference sequence). CDR3 in amino acids: CASSGTGTRTETQYF. The DNA for the CDR3 is TGTGCCAGTAGTGGCACCGGGACTAGAACAGAGACCCAGTACTTC.

The chain joins TRBV5-1 to TRBJ1-1, with D possibly being TRBD1 (5 bases). Between the trimmed V and J ends, which lost 4 bases and 1 base, there was a span of 17 bases. This CDR3 comprises 16 residues. Germline V gives CDR1 SGHRS, CDR2 YFSETQ. In nucleotides, the CDR3 is TGCGCCAGCAGCCCCGACCCCAGGGACGGGAACACTGAAGCTTTCTTT. This codes for CASSPDPRDGNTEAFF.